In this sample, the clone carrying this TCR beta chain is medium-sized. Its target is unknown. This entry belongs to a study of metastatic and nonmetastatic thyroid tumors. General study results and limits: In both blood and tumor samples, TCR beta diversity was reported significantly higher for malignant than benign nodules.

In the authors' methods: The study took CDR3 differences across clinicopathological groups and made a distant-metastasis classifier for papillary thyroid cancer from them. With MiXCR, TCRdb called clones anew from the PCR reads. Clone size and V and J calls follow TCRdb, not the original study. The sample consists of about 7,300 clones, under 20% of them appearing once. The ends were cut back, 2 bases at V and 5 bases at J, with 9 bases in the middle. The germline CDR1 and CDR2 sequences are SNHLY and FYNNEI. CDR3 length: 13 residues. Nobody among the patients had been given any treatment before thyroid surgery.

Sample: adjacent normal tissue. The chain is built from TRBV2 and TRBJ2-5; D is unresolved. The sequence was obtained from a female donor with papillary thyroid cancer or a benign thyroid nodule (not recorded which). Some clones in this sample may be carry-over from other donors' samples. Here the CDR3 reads CASSETNAETQYF. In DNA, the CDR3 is TGTGCCAGCAGTGAAACTAACGCGGAGACCCAGTACTTC. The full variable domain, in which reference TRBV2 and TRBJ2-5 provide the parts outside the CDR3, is EPEVTQTPSHQVTQMGQEVILRCVPISNHLYFYWYRQILGQKVEFLVSFYNNEISEKSEIFDDQFSVERPDGSNFTLKIRSTKLEDSAMYFCASSETNAETQYFGPGTRLLVL.